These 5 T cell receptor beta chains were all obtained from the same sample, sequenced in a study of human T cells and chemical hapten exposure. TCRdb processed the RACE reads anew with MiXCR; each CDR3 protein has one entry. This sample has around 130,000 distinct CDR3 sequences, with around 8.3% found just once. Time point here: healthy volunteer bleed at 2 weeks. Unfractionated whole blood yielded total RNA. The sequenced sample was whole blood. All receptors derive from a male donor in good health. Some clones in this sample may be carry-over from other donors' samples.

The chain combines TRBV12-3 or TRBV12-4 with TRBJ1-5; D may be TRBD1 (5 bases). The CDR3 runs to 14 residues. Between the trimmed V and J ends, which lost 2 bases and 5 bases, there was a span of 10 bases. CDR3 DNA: TGTGCCAGCAGTTTACAAGGGGTCGATCAGCCCCAGCATTTT. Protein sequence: CASSLQGVDQPQHF.

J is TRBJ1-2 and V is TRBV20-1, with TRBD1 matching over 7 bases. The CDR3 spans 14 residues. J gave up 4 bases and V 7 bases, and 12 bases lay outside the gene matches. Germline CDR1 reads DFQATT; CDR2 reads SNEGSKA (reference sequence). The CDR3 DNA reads TGCAGTGTCACTAGGGGGCTCGCCGCCTATGGCTACACCTTC. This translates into CSVTRGLAAYGYTF.

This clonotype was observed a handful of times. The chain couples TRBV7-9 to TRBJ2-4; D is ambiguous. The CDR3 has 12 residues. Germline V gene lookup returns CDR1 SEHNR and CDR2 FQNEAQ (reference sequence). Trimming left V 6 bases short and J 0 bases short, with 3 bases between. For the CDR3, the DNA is TGTGCCAGCAGAGGAGCCAAAAACATTCAGTACTTC. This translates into CASRGAKNIQYF.

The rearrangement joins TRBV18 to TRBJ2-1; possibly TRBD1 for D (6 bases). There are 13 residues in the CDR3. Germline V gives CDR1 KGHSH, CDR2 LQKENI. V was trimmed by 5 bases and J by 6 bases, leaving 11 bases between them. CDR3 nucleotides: TGTGCCAGCTCAGTGGGACACCGCAATGAGCAGTTCTTC. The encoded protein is CASSVGHRNEQFF. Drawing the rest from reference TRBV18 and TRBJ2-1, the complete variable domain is NAGVMQNPRHLVRRRGQEARLRCSPMKGHSHVYWYRQLPEEGLKFMVYLQKENIIDESGMPKERFSAEFPKEGPSILRIQQVVRGDSAAYFCASSVGHRNEQFFGPGTRLTVL.

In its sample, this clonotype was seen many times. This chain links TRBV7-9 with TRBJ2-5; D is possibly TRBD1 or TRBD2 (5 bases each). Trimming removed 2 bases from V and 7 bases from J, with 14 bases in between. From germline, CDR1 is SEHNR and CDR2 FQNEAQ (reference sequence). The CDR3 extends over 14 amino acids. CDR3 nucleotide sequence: TGTGCCAGCAGCTTATCCGGGGCCAAGAGGACCCAGTACTTC. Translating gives CASSLSGAKRTQYF.